The 15 T cell receptor beta chains below all came from one sample that was sequenced in a study of T cells in Graves' hyperthyroidism and ophthalmopathy. TCR beta CDR3 regions were amplified from RNA transcripts. First-round RT-PCR of the TCR CDR3 relied on the HTBI primer set. TCRdb recomputed calls from the multiplex PCR reads with MiXCR, one row per CDR3 protein. The sample has fewer than 750,000 distinct CDR3 sequences, just over 45% seen once; the top ten hold approximately 8.4%. The sequenced sample was peripheral blood or thyroid tissue (not recorded which). These TCRs come from a woman aged 18-30 years with Graves' hyperthyroidism.

Concerning this clonotype itself: This may stem from a read error, because a much larger clone lies one nucleotide away. The conserved closing phenylalanine or tryptophan is absent in this CDR3, likely reflecting a read error. The chain links TRBV4-3 to TRBJ2-5; possibly TRBD1 or TRBD2 for D (5 bases each). This CDR3 spans 15 amino acids. CDR1 LGHNA and CDR2 YSLEER come from the germline V gene. V was cut by 5 bases and J by 4 bases, with 17 bases left in between. The CDR3 nucleotides read TGCGCCAGCAGCTCAGGGACCGCGACGGGAGAGACCCAGTACCTC. This translates into CASSSGTATGETQYL.

This clonotype was detected many times. V gene TRBV2 combines with J gene TRBJ2-3; D call uncertain. The CDR3 extends over 13 amino acids. The germline gives CDR1 SNHLY, CDR2 FYNNEI. Between the trimmed V and J ends, which lost 8 bases and 4 bases, there was a span of 13 bases. CDR3 residues: CASEALRADTQYF. CDR3 DNA sequence: TGTGCCAGCGAGGCCCTTCGGGCAGATACGCAGTATTTT.

This chain uses TRBV2 with TRBJ2-1, with 13 bases matching TRBD2. After removal of 6 bases from V and 6 bases from J, the junction contained 8 bases not matched to a gene. Germline CDR1 is SNHLY and CDR2 is FYNNEI. The CDR3 length is 16 residues. CDR3 DNA: TGTGCCAGCAGACCAACTAGCGGGAGGGCAACCAATGAGCAGTTCTTC. Translation gives CASRPTSGRATNEQFF.

This clonotype was counted at least ten times. This chain joins TRBV7-9 and TRBJ2-5; TRBD1 agrees at 7 bases. Trimming cost V 6 bases and J 5 bases; bases outside gene matches: 12. CDR1 is SEHNR and CDR2 is FQNEAQ in the germline V gene (reference sequence). This CDR3 is built from 15 residues. CDR3 nucleotides: TGTGCCAGCAGACCTACCGGGACAGCCGGGGAGACCCAGTACTTC. This encodes CASRPTGTAGETQYF.

This clonotype has ten or more counts. V gene TRBV2 combines with J gene TRBJ1-5; D unresolved. The CDR3 is 16 residues long. In germline, CDR1 is SNHLY, CDR2 FYNNEI. V lost 4 bases and J lost 0, with 13 bases in between. CDR3 nucleotide sequence: TGTGCCAGCAGTGCCGGAGGACGGTATAGCAATCAGCCCCAGCATTTT. Amino acids: CASSAGGRYSNQPQHF.

The chain links TRBV4-2 to TRBJ1-5; D unclear. With 4 bases removed from V and 2 bases from J, the gap between germline ends came to 18 bases. Looked up from germline, CDR1 is LGHNA and CDR2 is YNFKEQ. This CDR3 is 17 amino acids long. In DNA form, the CDR3 reads TGTGCCAGCAGCCGAGATGTAGGGTCCTATGGCAATCAGCCCCAGCATTTT. Amino acids: CASSRDVGSYGNQPQHF.

The sample holds a few counts of this clonotype. The rearrangement uses TRBV6-6 and TRBJ2-5; possible D gene TRBD2, 6 bases. The V and J ends lost 6 bases and 3 bases respectively, with 26 bases between them. CDR1 and CDR2 (germline): MNHNY, SVGAGI (reference sequence). The CDR3 contains 18 residues. The CDR3 sequence is CASREMVRMSSEKETQYF. DNA of the CDR3: TGTGCCAGCAGGGAAATGGTCCGTATGTCTAGCGAAAAAGAGACCCAGTACTTC.

This clonotype was recorded many times. V is TRBV20-1 and J is TRBJ2-5, with a weak D call TRBD1 (8 bases). The V and J ends lost 5 bases and 3 bases respectively, with 13 bases between them. The CDR3 extends over 13 amino acids. Germline V CDR1 and CDR2: DFQATT, SNEGSKA (reference sequence). CDR3 protein: CSAHTGGEETQYF. Written as DNA, the CDR3 is TGCAGTGCTCACACAGGGGGGGAAGAGACCCAGTACTTC.

The chain has TRBV12-3 or TRBV12-4 and TRBJ1-4; D unclear. CDR3 length: 15 amino acids. Trimming shortened V by 4 bases and J by 4 bases, and 13 bases separated the two germline ends. CDR3 bases: TGTGCCAGCAGTTACCTAGGAGCGGATAATGAAAAACTGTTTTTT. Protein: CASSYLGADNEKLFF.

This clonotype was counted many times. This chain links TRBV12-3 or TRBV12-4 with TRBJ1-1, with D possibly matching TRBD1 (6 bases). V was pared by 2 bases and J by 6 bases, with 19 bases between. CDR3 length: 16 amino acids. The CDR3 bases are TGTGCCAGCAGTTTACACCAGCCAGGGGTTACGGCTGAAGCTTTCTTT. Its translation is CASSLHQPGVTAEAFF.

Note on this clonotype: A read error may explain this, as a much larger clone is one base away. The chain recombines TRBV4-1 with TRBJ1-2, with no clear D. Germline V CDR1 and CDR2: MGHRA, YSYEKL. CDR3 length equals 13 residues. V lost 2 bases, J lost 4 bases, and 8 bases lay in between. In DNA form, the CDR3 reads TGCGCCAGCAGCCAACTAGGATCCTATGGCTACACCTTC. Protein sequence: CASSQLGSYGYTF.

The table lists this clonotype with many counts. The genes are TRBV27 and TRBJ2-7, with 9 bases aligning to TRBD1. Germline CDR1 is MNHEY and CDR2 is SMNVEV (reference sequence). V shed 3 bases, J shed 3 bases, and the junction held 9 bases outside the gene matches. This CDR3 has 16 residues. The CDR3 spells CASSLATGGSGYEQYF. Here the CDR3 DNA reads TGTGCCAGCAGTTTGGCGACAGGGGGTAGCGGCTACGAGCAGTACTTC.

This clonotype was detected many times. The chain has TRBV5-5 and TRBJ1-5; D may be TRBD1 (5 bases). Per germline, CDR1 SGHKS and CDR2 YYEKEE (reference sequence). V lost 9 bases and J 6 bases, leaving 16 bases between the germline ends. This CDR3 is 13 amino acids long. The CDR3, as DNA: TGTGCCACCTCCTGGGGGTTTGGTCAGCCCCAGCATTTT. Residues: CATSWGFGQPQHF.

Many counts were recorded for this clonotype. The CDR3 bases are TGTGCCATCAGTGAATCAGCCCTGAGCTCTGGAAACACCATATATTTT. Translating it yields CAISESALSSGNTIYF. The chain uses TRBV10-3 and TRBJ1-3; no definite D call. This CDR3 region has 16 residues. V was cut by 3 bases and J by 0 bases, with 12 bases left in between. CDR1 is ENHRY and CDR2 is SYGVKD in the germline V gene.

This clonotype was detected many times. This chain uses TRBV4-3 with TRBJ1-6; D gene ambiguous. The CDR3 length is 14 residues. Looked up from germline, CDR1 is LGHNA and CDR2 is YSLEER. Trimming left V 3 bases short and J 7 bases short, with 10 bases between. DNA for the CDR3: TGCGCCAGCAGCCAGATGGACGGGAATTCACCCCTCCACTTT. Translation gives CASSQMDGNSPLHF.